This T cell receptor (beta chain) emerged from a study of T cells in Graves' hyperthyroidism and ophthalmopathy. Study results and limitations: Among thyroid clonotypes expanded above 0.001, most also appeared in blood. Ophthalmopathy stood apart from stable hyperthyroidism in a 13 V-J model.

The investigators amplified TCR beta CDR3 regions from RNA transcripts. During a first-round RT-PCR of the TCR CDR3, the HTBI primer set was used. In TCRdb, the multiplex PCR reads were re-called with MiXCR into one record per CDR3 protein. The table has under 750,000 distinct CDR3 sequences, around 19% seen once; the top ten hold 16%. On this clonotype: What it binds is unknown.

Per germline, CDR1 MNHEY and CDR2 SVGEGT. The CDR3 runs 14 residues. V lost 7 bases to trimming and J lost 2 bases; unmatched junction nucleotides: 6. Uncontrolled infection, other autoimmune disease, pregnancy or lactation disqualified patients from enrolment. This TCR was recovered from a woman between 50 and 59 years old with Graves' hyperthyroidism that later progressed to Graves' ophthalmopathy. Sequencing input: blood. The chain carries TRBV6-2 or TRBV6-3 and TRBJ1-1; 8 nucleotides match TRBD1. DNA of the CDR3: TGTGCCAGCAATAGGGGACAGGACAACACTGAAGCTTTCTTT. It yields the protein CASNRGQDNTEAFF.